The entry that follows covers one T cell receptor beta chain sequence. Which antigen it targets is not known. Its CDR3 holds 13 amino acids, cysteine through phenylalanine. No DNA appears here. CDR1 and CDR2 are drawn from the germline V gene (reference sequence): SEHNR, FQNEAQ. For each CD8+ T cell subset, flow sorting was done in triplicate, and 300,000 to 350,000 cells per subset went directly into RLT lysis buffer. Naive CD8+ T cells were defined stringently as CD45RO-CCR7+CD27+CD95- to exclude memory contaminants. Using standard density gradient centrifugation, peripheral blood mononuclear cells were isolated from buffy coats. Naive CXCR3-negative and CXCR3-positive CD8+ T cells were flow-sorted on a FACSAria III. Total RNA was extracted from sorted cells with an RNeasy Mini Kit. The data were obtained in a study of CXCR3-negative and CXCR3-positive naive CD8 T cells (dated by TCRdb to the late 2010s). Turning to the overall study: In total, about 130 million TRB reads were obtained, which works out to roughly 1.5 +/- 0.3 million reads per library. The diversity and physicochemical repertoire analyses included more than ten donors pooled from two independent experiments. Naive subsets from about five donors and memory cells from 3 donors were included in the TRBV-TRBJ cluster analysis. General conclusions and limits of the study: Both naive subsets had comparably high repertoire diversity, while memory CD8+ T cells had much lower repertoire diversity. Because surface CD5, which has been linked to self-reactivity in mice, was comparable between naive subsets, TCR interaction strength was also inferred from TRB CDR3 physicochemical properties. Compared with CXCR3-negative naive cells, CXCR3-positive naive cells had TRB CDR3s with higher hydrophobicity (lower Kidera factor 4), lower energy, and higher strength and volume indices. Freshly isolated PBMCs were used for most assays because CXCR3 expression partially decreased after cryopreservation. Naive CXCR3-negative and CXCR3-positive cells from the same donor showed similar TRBV-TRBJ usage, whereas memory cells showed distinct patterns.

The sample was run on a NextSeq 550. The Human TCR Profiling Kit (MiLaboratory) was used to make UMI-labeled 5' RACE TRB cDNA libraries. cDNA synthesis used the entire amount of extracted RNA, and PCR amplification then used the entire amount of cDNA produced. Libraries were prepared in parallel with an identical number of PCR cycles. In the authors' own workflow: With a minimum of two reads required per UMI, MIGEC and MiXCR pulled out about 50,000 +/- 10,000 unique UMI-labeled TRB cDNA molecules from each library. On average, each library contained roughly 40,000 +/- 10,000 functional in-frame TRB CDR3 nucleotide clonotypes without stop codons. Diversity metrics, including normalized Shannon-Wiener and Chao1, were computed in VDJtools after downsampling to 5000 UMI-labeled TRB molecules per sample. For the central five CDR3 residues, VDJtools calculated physicochemical properties weighted by clonotype size, namely interaction energy, strength, volume and Kidera factor 4. TCRdb reprocessed the reads, reporting each CDR3 protein sequence once and no DNA. TCRdb's processing, not the authors', yielded these V and J calls. The sample's table lists a count of approximately 74,000 distinct CDR3 sequences. Jointly, the top ten make up around 1.4% of the sample.

This receptor was taken from a human donor in good health. Some clones in this sample may be carry-over from other donors' samples. This chain is built from TRBV7-9 and TRBJ1-1. Sequencing used naive CXCR3- CD8+ T cells from blood. The meaning of the sample's cell subset or site label: CD45RO-CCR7+CD27+CD95- naive CD8+ T cells lacking CXCR3 (TNR3-). This receptor has the CDR3 CASSLTANTEAFF.